The next 29 T cell receptor beta chains were all read from a single sample in a study of beta chain features in type 1 diabetes. Expressed TCRB transcripts were sequenced after all isolated RNA was converted to cDNA. Generated by immunoSEQ multiplex PCR, the TCRdb table keeps only in-frame clones and is missing some. The sample contains over 650,000 clones, over 11% of which appear only once. Whole-study results and caveats: In every one of the four CD4+ subsets, TCRB CDR3s were moderately but significantly shorter in Type 1 diabetes patients.

These receptors have no known antigen. The sample taken for sequencing was naive CD4+ T cells from blood. These receptor sequences come from a man aged 18 to 29 with type 1 diabetes.

A few counts support this clone. The chain uses TRBV6-1 and TRBJ1-2; 8 nucleotides line up with TRBD1. The CDR3 consists of 14 residues. CDR1 and CDR2 (germline): MNHNS, SASEGT. The V gene end was trimmed by 7 bases and the J gene end by 3 bases; junction bases not matched to a gene: 7. CDR3 sequence: CASNSGGADYGYTF. CDR3 bases: TGTGCCAGCAATTCAGGGGGCGCGGACTATGGCTACACCTTC.

The V gene is TRBV4-3, the J gene TRBJ2-7, with D perhaps TRBD1 or TRBD2 (5 bases each). The CDR3 has 14 amino acids. Trimming shortened V by 1 base and J by 5 bases, and 12 bases separated the two germline ends. Germline CDR1 and CDR2: LGHNA and YSLEER. This chain's CDR3 is CASSQGAGRHEQYF. DNA for the CDR3: TGCGCCAGCAGCCAAGGCGCAGGGAGACACGAGCAGTACTTC.

The chain carries TRBV2 and TRBJ2-7; D gene unclear. Deletions cut 3 bases from V and 6 bases from J, with 18 bases between. The CDR3 sequence is 15 residues long. The germline V gene encodes CDR1 SNHLY and CDR2 FYNNEI. Written as DNA, the CDR3 is TGTGCCAGCAGTGACAGGACCTTCTCCCTCTCCGAGCAGTACTTC. It is translated as CASSDRTFSLSEQYF.

A word on this clone: The junction shows a germline mismatch at one end, possibly a read error. This chain links TRBV7-7 with TRBJ2-3; 9 bases line up with TRBD2. The CDR3 contains 13 residues. Germline V gene lookup returns CDR1 SSHAT and CDR2 FNYEAQ (reference sequence). CDR3: CASSLAGEDTQYF. For the CDR3, the DNA is TGTGCTAGCAGCTTAGCGGGAGAAGATACGCAGTATTTT. Supplemented by reference TRBV7-7 and TRBJ2-3, the full variable domain reads GAGVSQSPRYKVTKRGQDVTLRCDPISSHATLYWYQQALGQGPEFLTYFNYEAQPDKSGLPSDRFSAERPEGSISTLTIQRTEQRDSAMYRCASSLAGEDTQYFGPGTRLTVL.

The chain carries TRBV19 and TRBJ1-5; 10 nucleotides agree with TRBD1. The junction had 10 bases not matched to a gene; V was cut back by 7 bases and J by 7 bases. From germline, CDR1 is LNHDA and CDR2 SQIVND (reference sequence). The CDR3 extends over 15 amino acids. The CDR3 loop is CASMGDRGGRQPQHF. The CDR3, as DNA: TGTGCCAGTATGGGGGACAGGGGAGGAAGGCAGCCCCAGCATTTT.

This clone was seen more than once but under ten times. The V call is TRBV7-2, the J call TRBJ2-7; D is ambiguous. Looked up from germline, CDR1 is SGHTA and CDR2 is FQGNSA. The CDR3 spans 8 residues. Trimming cost V 8 bases and J 6 bases, with 2 bases left between them. The CDR3: CASLEQYF. In DNA form, the CDR3 reads TGTGCCAGCCTCGAGCAGTACTTC.

The chain employs TRBV20-1 and TRBJ1-1, with a possible D match to TRBD1 (6 bases). Germline V CDR1 and CDR2: DFQATT, SNEGSKA (reference sequence). Trimming took off 5 bases at V and 6 bases at J, with 10 bases between the two ends. The CDR3 loop spans 11 amino acids. This CDR3 reads CSAEGGPEAFF. The CDR3 coding sequence is TGCAGTGCTGAGGGGGGGCCTGAAGCTTTCTTT.

This clone was counted a few times. Compared with germline, one end of the junction differs, possibly owing to a read error. The chain combines TRBV5-1 with TRBJ2-2; D perhaps matches TRBD1 (6 bases). The CDR3 spans 16 residues. The germline V gene has CDR1 SGHRS and CDR2 YFSETQ. CDR3 coding DNA: TGCGCCAGCAGTTTGGCCGGGACACCTAACACCGGGGAGCTGTTTTTT. Its translation: CASSLAGTPNTGELFF.

The table lists this clone with a few counts. The chain's CDR3 is CASFRDRGDYGYTF. The DNA of the CDR3 is TGTGCCAGCTTCCGGGACAGGGGGGACTATGGCTACACCTTC. The chain joins TRBV2 to TRBJ1-2, with 11 bases identical to TRBD1. Germline V gene lookup returns CDR1 SNHLY and CDR2 FYNNEI. V shed 8 bases, J shed 3 bases, and the junction held 5 bases outside the gene matches. The CDR3 runs to 14 residues.

The V call is TRBV27, the J call TRBJ2-6; 9 bases agree with TRBD1. V lost 3 bases to trimming and J lost 2 bases; unmatched junction nucleotides: 5. There are 17 residues in the CDR3. In germline, CDR1 is MNHEY, CDR2 SMNVEV (reference sequence). CDR3 nucleotide sequence: TGTGCCAGCAGTTTGGGGACAGGGTATACTGGGGCCAACGTCCTGACTTTC. This codes for CASSLGTGYTGANVLTF.

This clone occurred a few times. The chain uses TRBV29-1 and TRBJ2-5; D is perhaps TRBD1 (5 bases). The CDR3 spans 11 residues. The V end was cut by 5 bases, the J end by 4 bases, with 8 bases between. Germline CDR1 is SQVTM and CDR2 is ANQGSEA. The CDR3 DNA sequence: TGCAGCGTTCAAGGGGTAGAGACCCAGTACTTC. Amino acid sequence: CSVQGVETQYF.

The V and J genes are TRBV5-1 and TRBJ2-6, with a tentative D call TRBD1 (5 bases). The CDR3 has 19 amino acids. The V end lost 0 bases, the J end lost 3 bases, and 19 bases lay between the germline ends. The germline gives CDR1 SGHRS, CDR2 YFSETQ. CDR3 in amino acids: CASSLELGRRALGANVLTF. Written as DNA, the CDR3 is TGCGCCAGCAGCTTGGAACTTGGACGCAGGGCCCTTGGGGCCAACGTCCTGACTTTC.

V and J are TRBV4-3 and TRBJ2-4; 8 bases line up with TRBD1. Germline CDR1 reads LGHNA; CDR2 reads YSLEER. This CDR3 region has 16 residues. The J segment lost 9 bases and the V segment lost 1 base, leaving 11 bases of the junction unmatched. DNA for the CDR3: TGCGCCAGCAGCCAAGCCGGGCAGGGGGCTGGGGGCATTCAGTACTTC. It yields the protein CASSQAGQGAGGIQYF.

The sample holds a few counts of this clone. V gene TRBV10-3 combines with J gene TRBJ1-4; D ambiguous. V gave up 2 bases and J gave up 8 bases, with 12 bases separating them. CDR1 and CDR2 (germline): ENHRY, SYGVKD. This CDR3 contains 14 residues. This CDR3 reads CAISETLTEEKLFF. CDR3 nucleotides: TGTGCCATCAGTGAGACACTCACCGAGGAAAAACTGTTTTTT.

The chain employs TRBV13 and TRBJ2-2; 7 nucleotides align to TRBD1. The germline CDR1 and CDR2 sequences are PRHDT and FYEKMQ (reference sequence). This CDR3 is 15 amino acids long. Trimming at V came to 0 bases and at J to 4 bases, leaving 2 bases not matched to a gene. CDR3 loop: CASSLGGQATGELFF. The CDR3 bases are TGTGCCAGCAGCTTAGGCGGACAGGCCACCGGGGAGCTGTTTTTT.

This clone was seen more than once but under ten times. V gene TRBV30 combines with J gene TRBJ2-1; possibly TRBD1 for D (5 bases). V lost 3 bases to trimming and J lost 6 bases, with 12 bases between them. The CDR3 runs 13 residues. Germline V gives CDR1 GTSNPN, CDR2 SVGIG (reference sequence). The CDR3 here is CAWRQGSFNEQFF. CDR3 sequence (DNA): TGTGCCTGGAGGCAGGGAAGTTTCAATGAGCAGTTCTTC.

The chain recombines TRBV19 with TRBJ2-7; 13 bases map to TRBD2. The V segment lost 5 bases and the J segment 3 bases; nucleotides outside the gene matches: 7. The CDR3 is 16 amino acids. Germline CDR1 reads LNHDA; CDR2 reads SQIVND (reference sequence). In nucleotides, the CDR3 is TGTGCCAGTAGTTCCTCCGGGACTAGCGGGATCTACGAGCAGTACTTC. The encoded protein is CASSSSGTSGIYEQYF. Complete variable domain (other parts from reference TRBV19 and TRBJ2-7): DGGITQSPKYLFRKEGQNVTLSCEQNLNHDAMYWYRQDPGQGLRLIYYSQIVNDFQKGDIAEGYSVSREKKESFPLTVTSAQKNPTAFYLCASSSSGTSGIYEQYFGPGTRLTVT.

Only a few counts were recorded for this clone. The rearrangement links TRBV9 to TRBJ1-1; D call uncertain. The CDR3 loop spans 13 amino acids. The germline V gene encodes CDR1 SGDLS and CDR2 YYNGEE. V shed 5 bases and J shed 1 base, with 9 bases lying between them. CDR3 in DNA: TGTGCCAGCAGGGACCTGACGAACACTGAAGCTTTCTTT. This sequence encodes CASRDLTNTEAFF.

The chain joins TRBV2 to TRBJ2-7; weak D call: TRBD2 (7 bases). Per germline, CDR1 SNHLY and CDR2 FYNNEI. V was pared by 7 bases and J by 1 base, with 14 bases between. The CDR3 is 14 amino acids. This chain's CDR3 is CASIPEGGSYEQYF. In DNA, the CDR3 is TGTGCCAGCATCCCGGAGGGGGGGTCCTACGAGCAGTACTTC.

The rearrangement links TRBV30 to TRBJ1-3; D is possibly TRBD1 (5 bases). The CDR3 loop spans 14 amino acids. V was cut by 0 bases and J by 2 bases, with 8 bases left in between. The germline CDR1 and CDR2 sequences are GTSNPN and SVGIG (reference sequence). CDR3 in amino acids: CAWSVTRAGNTIYF. Here the CDR3 DNA reads TGTGCCTGGAGTGTTACCAGGGCTGGAAACACCATATATTTT. Combining the CDR3 with reference TRBV30 and TRBJ1-3 gives the whole variable domain SQTIHQWPATLVQPVGSPLSLECTVEGTSNPNLYWYRQAAGRGLQLLFYSVGIGQISSEVPQNLSASRPQDRQFILSSKKLLLSDSGFYLCAWSVTRAGNTIYFGEGSWLTVV.

CDR3 sequence (DNA): TGCGCCAGCAGCGTGGACAGACGGGAGACCCAGTACTTC. This sequence encodes CASSVDRRETQYF. The chain joins TRBV5-1 to TRBJ2-5; D may be TRBD1 (6 bases). With 4 bases removed from V and 5 bases from J, the gap between germline ends came to 12 bases. This CDR3 region has 13 residues. CDR1 and CDR2 (germline): SGHRS, YFSETQ.

This clone was observed a few times. This chain uses TRBV7-6 with TRBJ2-5; D unclear. Germline lookup yields CDR1 SGHVS and CDR2 FNYEAQ. V lost 1 base to trimming and J lost 4 bases, with 16 bases between them. The CDR3 runs to 16 residues. CDR3 sequence (DNA): TGTGCCAGCAGCTTAGGGTCTAGGTCTGAAGGAGAGACCCAGTACTTC. This codes for CASSLGSRSEGETQYF.

The chain has TRBV6-6 and TRBJ1-1; TRBD1 is a possible D gene (5 bases). The ends were cut back, 3 bases at V and 5 bases at J, with 16 bases in the middle. Per the germline V gene, CDR1 is MNHNY and CDR2 is SVGAGI (reference sequence). CDR3 length: 15 amino acids. The CDR3 DNA follows: TGTGCCAGCAGTTATTTGGGGGGTCGCAGTACTGAAGCTTTCTTT. Protein: CASSYLGGRSTEAFF.

The chain joins TRBV7-9 to TRBJ2-6; the match to TRBD1 covers 10 bases. The length of the CDR3 is 16 residues. Germline lookup yields CDR1 SEHNR and CDR2 FQNEAQ (reference sequence). J lost 4 bases, V lost 6 bases, and 6 bases had no gene match. The CDR3 here is CASRPGQGRGANVLTF. DNA of the CDR3: TGTGCCAGCAGACCGGGACAGGGGAGAGGGGCCAACGTCCTGACTTTC. The whole variable domain, filled in from reference TRBV7-9 and TRBJ2-6, reads DTGVSQNPRHKITKRGQNVTFRCDPISEHNRLYWYRQTLGQGPEFLTYFQNEAQLEKSRLLSDRFSAERPKGSFSTLEIQRTEQGDSAMYLCASRPGQGRGANVLTFGAGSRLTVL.

V usage is TRBV19 and J usage is TRBJ2-2; a possible D gene is TRBD1 (5 bases). The V end was cut by 7 bases, the J end by 7 bases, with 22 bases between. The germline V gene has CDR1 LNHDA and CDR2 SQIVND (reference sequence). The CDR3 totals 16 residues. In nucleotides, the CDR3 is TGTGCCAGTACCCCCTCCGGATCCCTAAGGGGCGGGGAGCTGTTTTTT. This translates into CASTPSGSLRGGELFF.

The sample holds a few counts of this clone. This chain joins TRBV5-4 and TRBJ2-3; 12 bases agree with TRBD1. The ends lost 3 bases at V and 3 bases at J; junction bases unmatched: 8. Germline assignment: CDR1 SGHNT and CDR2 YYREEE (reference sequence). The CDR3 runs to 17 residues. Here the CDR3 DNA reads TGTGCCAGCAGCTCCGGGGACAGGGGGCGGAGGACAGATACGCAGTATTTT. Its translation: CASSSGDRGRRTDTQYF.

This clone was recorded a few times. The chain links TRBV15 to TRBJ2-6, with D unclear. Germline V gene sequence: CDR1 LNHNV, CDR2 YYDKDF (reference sequence). The CDR3 length is 18 residues. The V gene lost 0 bases and the J gene lost 0 bases, with 12 bases spanning the gap. The CDR3 DNA is TGTGCCACCAGCAGAGATCTTGCCAGGAGCTCTGGGGCCAACGTCCTGACTTTC. Its translation: CATSRDLARSSGANVLTF. The full variable domain, its missing parts supplied by reference TRBV15 and TRBJ2-6, is DAMVIQNPRYQVTQFGKPVTLSCSQTLNHNVMYWYQQKSSQAPKLLFHYYDKDFNNEADTPDNFQSRRPNTSFCFLDIRSPGLGDTAMYLCATSRDLARSSGANVLTFGAGSRLTVL.

This clone was counted between two and nine times. J is TRBJ2-1 and V is TRBV7-2; D unresolved. Germline CDR1 SGHTA, CDR2 FQGNSA. This CDR3 comprises 15 residues. V shed 2 bases and J shed 4 bases, with 12 bases lying between them. The CDR3 DNA reads TGTGCCAGCAGCTTAACACCTTTATATTACAATGAGCAGTTCTTC. This gives the protein CASSLTPLYYNEQFF.

This clone was observed a handful of times. The V call is TRBV2, the J call TRBJ2-3; 13 bases are shared with TRBD2. The trim removed 4 bases at V and 5 bases at J, leaving 15 bases unmatched. Germline V CDR1 and CDR2: SNHLY, FYNNEI. The CDR3 totals 19 residues. The CDR3 loop is CASSAMGRLAGGIGDTQYF. The CDR3 nucleotides read TGTGCCAGCAGTGCAATGGGTAGACTAGCGGGAGGAATCGGAGATACGCAGTATTTT. Drawing the rest from reference TRBV2 and TRBJ2-3, the complete variable domain is EPEVTQTPSHQVTQMGQEVILRCVPISNHLYFYWYRQILGQKVEFLVSFYNNEISEKSEIFDDQFSVERPDGSNFTLKIRSTKLEDSAMYFCASSAMGRLAGGIGDTQYFGPGTRLTVL.